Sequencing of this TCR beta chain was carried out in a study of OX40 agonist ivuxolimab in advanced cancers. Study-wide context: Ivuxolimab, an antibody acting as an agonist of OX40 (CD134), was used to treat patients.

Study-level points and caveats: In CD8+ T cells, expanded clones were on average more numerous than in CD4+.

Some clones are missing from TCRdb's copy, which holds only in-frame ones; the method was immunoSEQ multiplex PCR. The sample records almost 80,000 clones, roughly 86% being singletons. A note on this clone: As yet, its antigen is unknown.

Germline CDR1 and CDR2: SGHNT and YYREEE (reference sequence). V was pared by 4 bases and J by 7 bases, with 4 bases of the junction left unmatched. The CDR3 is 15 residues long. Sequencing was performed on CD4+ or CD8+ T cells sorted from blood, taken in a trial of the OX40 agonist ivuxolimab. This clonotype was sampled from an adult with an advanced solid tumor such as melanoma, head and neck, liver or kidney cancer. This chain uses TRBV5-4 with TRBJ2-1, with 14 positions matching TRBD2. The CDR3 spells CASSRTSGGRNEQFF. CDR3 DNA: TGTGCCAGCAGCCGGACTAGCGGGGGGAGAAATGAGCAGTTCTTC.